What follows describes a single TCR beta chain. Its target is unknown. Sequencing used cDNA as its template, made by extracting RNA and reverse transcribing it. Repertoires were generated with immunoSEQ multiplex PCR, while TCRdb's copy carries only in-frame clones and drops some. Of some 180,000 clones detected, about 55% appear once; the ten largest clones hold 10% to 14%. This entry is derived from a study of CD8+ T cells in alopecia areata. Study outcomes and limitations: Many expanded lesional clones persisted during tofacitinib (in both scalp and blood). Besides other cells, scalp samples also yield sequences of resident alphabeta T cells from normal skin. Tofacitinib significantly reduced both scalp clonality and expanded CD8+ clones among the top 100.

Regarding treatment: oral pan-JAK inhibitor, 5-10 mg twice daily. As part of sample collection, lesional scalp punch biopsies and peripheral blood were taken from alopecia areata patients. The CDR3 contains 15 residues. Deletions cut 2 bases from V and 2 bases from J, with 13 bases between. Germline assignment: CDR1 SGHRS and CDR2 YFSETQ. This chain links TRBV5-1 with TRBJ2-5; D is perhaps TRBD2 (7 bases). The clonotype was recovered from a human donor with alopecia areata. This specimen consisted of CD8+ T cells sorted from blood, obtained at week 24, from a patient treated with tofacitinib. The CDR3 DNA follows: TGCGCCAGCAGCTTTGAGGGGGGGAAGCAAGAGACCCAGTACTTC. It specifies CASSFEGGKQETQYF.